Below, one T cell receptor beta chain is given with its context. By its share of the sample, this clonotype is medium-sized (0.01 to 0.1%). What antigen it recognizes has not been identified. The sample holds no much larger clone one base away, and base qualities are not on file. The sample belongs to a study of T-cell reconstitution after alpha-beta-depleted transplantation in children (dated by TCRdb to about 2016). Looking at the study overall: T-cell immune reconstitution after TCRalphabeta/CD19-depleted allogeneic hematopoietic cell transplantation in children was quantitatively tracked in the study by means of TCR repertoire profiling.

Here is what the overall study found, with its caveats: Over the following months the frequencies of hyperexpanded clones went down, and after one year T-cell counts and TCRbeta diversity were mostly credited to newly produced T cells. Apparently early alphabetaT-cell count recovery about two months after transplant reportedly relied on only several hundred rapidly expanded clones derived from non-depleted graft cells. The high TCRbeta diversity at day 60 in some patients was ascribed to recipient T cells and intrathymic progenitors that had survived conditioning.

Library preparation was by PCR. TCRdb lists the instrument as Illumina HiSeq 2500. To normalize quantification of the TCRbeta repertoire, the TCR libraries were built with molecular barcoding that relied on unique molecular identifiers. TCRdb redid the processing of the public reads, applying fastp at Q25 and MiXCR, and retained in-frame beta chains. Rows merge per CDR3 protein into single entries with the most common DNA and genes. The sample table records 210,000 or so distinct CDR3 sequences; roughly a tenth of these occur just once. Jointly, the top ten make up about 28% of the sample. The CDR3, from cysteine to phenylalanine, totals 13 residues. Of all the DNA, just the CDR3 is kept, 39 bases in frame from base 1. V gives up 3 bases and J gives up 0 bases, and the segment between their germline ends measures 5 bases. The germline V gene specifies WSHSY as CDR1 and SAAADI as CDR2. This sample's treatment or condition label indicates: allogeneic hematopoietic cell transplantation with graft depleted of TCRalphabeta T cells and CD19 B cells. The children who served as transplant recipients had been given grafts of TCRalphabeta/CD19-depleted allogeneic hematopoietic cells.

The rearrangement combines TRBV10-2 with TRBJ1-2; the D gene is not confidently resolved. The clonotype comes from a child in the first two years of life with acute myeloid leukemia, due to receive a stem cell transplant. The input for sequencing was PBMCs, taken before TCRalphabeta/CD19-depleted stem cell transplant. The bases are TGCGCCAGCAGTGATGAAGCTAACTATGGCTACACCTTC. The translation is CASSDEANYGYTF.